The next 27 T cell receptor beta chains were all read from a single sample in a study of vaccination effects on CD4 cells after COVID-19. Before sequencing, viral peptide pools were used by the ViraFEST assay to expand antigen-specific CD4+ T cells. The culture ran for approximately 10 days before CD4+ T cells were isolated. All participants had two doses of either the BNT162b2 or mRNA-1273 vaccine. No antigens are known for them. Sequenced by immunoSEQ multiplex PCR; TCRdb stores in-frame clones only, minus some. The sample holds roughly 59,000 clones, 78% seen once. The sequences come from CD4+ T cells from PBMCs cultured with HCoV-OC43 spike peptides, collected after COVID-19 vaccination. Subset described: HCoV-OC43 spike overlapping peptide pool stimulation. Receptors originate from a human donor who received a COVID-19 vaccine.

This clone is a singleton in its sample. The chain recombines TRBV2 with TRBJ1-1; D is uncertain. Trimming removed 3 bases at V and 0 bases at J, with 8 bases between. There are 14 residues in the CDR3. The germline V gene encodes CDR1 SNHLY and CDR2 FYNNEI. The CDR3: CASSEWQMNTEAFF. The CDR3, as DNA: TGTGCCAGCAGTGAGTGGCAGATGAACACTGAAGCTTTCTTT.

The genes are TRBV5-1 and TRBJ2-5, with 7 bases aligning to TRBD2. V lost 5 bases to trimming and J lost 2 bases; unmatched junction nucleotides: 12. The CDR3 loop spans 16 amino acids. Germline CDR1 is SGHRS and CDR2 is YFSETQ. CDR3 in amino acids: CASSLTGGGVQETQYF. The CDR3 DNA follows: TGCGCCAGCAGTCTGACTGGCGGGGGAGTACAAGAGACCCAGTACTTC.

J is TRBJ2-3 and V is TRBV27, with D maybe TRBD2 (5 bases). The CDR3 covers 17 residues. Germline V gene lookup returns CDR1 MNHEY and CDR2 SMNVEV (reference sequence). Trimming removed 4 bases at V and 1 base at J, with 18 bases between. The CDR3 DNA follows: TGTGCCAGCAGTTCCCCGTGGCAAGCGAGGGGCACAGATACGCAGTATTTT. It yields the protein CASSSPWQARGTDTQYF.

The rearrangement joins TRBV28 to TRBJ1-6, with D uncertain. V lost 2 bases and J lost 1, with 9 bases in between. This CDR3 is 16 amino acids long. CDR1 is MDHEN and CDR2 is SYDVKM in the germline V gene. This CDR3 reads CASSLGGGSYNSPLHF. DNA for the CDR3: TGTGCCAGCAGTTTAGGTGGCGGATCCTATAATTCACCCCTCCACTTT.

This clone is a singleton in its sample. The gene calls are TRBV6-5 and TRBJ2-7, with TRBD2 matching over 7 bases. The CDR3 loop spans 10 amino acids. Per the germline V gene, CDR1 is MNHEY and CDR2 is SVGAGI. Trimming cost V 11 bases and J 3 bases; bases outside gene matches: 1. The CDR3 region is CAAGDYEQYV. Written as DNA, the CDR3 is TGTGCCGCGGGAGACTACGAGCAGTACGTC.

The J gene is TRBJ2-1, the V gene TRBV19; 8 positions agree with TRBD1. Germline-derived CDR1 and CDR2 are LNHDA and SQIVND (reference sequence). The V and J ends lost 4 bases and 2 bases, in that order; junction bases with no gene match: 4. The length of the CDR3 is 15 residues. The chain's CDR3 is CASSTRQGTYNEQFF. Written as DNA, the CDR3 is TGTGCCAGTAGTACCCGACAGGGGACCTACAATGAGCAGTTCTTC.

This clone has just a few counts. The V gene is TRBV2, the J gene TRBJ1-6, with TRBD1 identical over 7 bases. V was clipped by 6 bases and J by 2 bases; unmatched bases: 4. Germline assignment: CDR1 SNHLY and CDR2 FYNNEI. The CDR3 runs to 15 residues. The CDR3 region is CASRGTDTYNSPLHF. In nucleotides, the CDR3 is TGTGCCAGCAGAGGGACAGATACCTATAATTCACCCCTCCACTTT.

V is TRBV27 and J is TRBJ1-5, with unresolved D. The length of the CDR3 is 14 residues. The V gene lost 5 bases and the J gene lost 3 bases, with 11 bases spanning the gap. Germline V CDR1 and CDR2: MNHEY, SMNVEV (reference sequence). DNA for the CDR3: TGTGCCAGCAGTCGGACGGTGGTCAATCAGCCCCAGCATTTT. Encoded protein: CASSRTVVNQPQHF.

V and J are TRBV6-2 or TRBV6-3 and TRBJ1-2; D is uncertain. CDR1 MNHEY and CDR2 SVGEGT come from the germline V gene. Deletions cut 2 bases from V and 2 bases from J, with 3 bases between. This CDR3 is 12 amino acids long. CDR3 amino acids: CASSYGNYGYTF. The CDR3 coding sequence is TGTGCCAGCAGTTACGGAAACTATGGCTACACCTTC.

The rearrangement links TRBV6-2 or TRBV6-3 to TRBJ1-6; 9 nucleotides line up with TRBD1. The germline V gene encodes CDR1 MNHEY and CDR2 SVGEGT. With 5 bases clipped from V and 3 bases from J, the junction kept 5 bases outside the gene matches. This CDR3 is built from 16 residues. DNA of the CDR3: TGTGCCAGCAGTCTCCAGACAGGGGGCTATAATTCACCCCTCCACTTT. This codes for CASSLQTGGYNSPLHF.

This clone was found once. The chain carries TRBV6-1 and TRBJ2-7, with 7 bases aligning to TRBD2. The V gene's germline CDR1 is MNHNS and CDR2 SASEGT. V was pared by 2 bases and J by 9 bases, with 13 bases of the junction left unmatched. The CDR3 totals 15 residues. The CDR3 region is CASSESGGLLLGQYV. The CDR3 DNA reads TGTGCCAGCAGTGAATCGGGGGGTCTTTTATTGGGGCAGTACGTC.

This clone was counted a single time. The chain carries TRBV27 and TRBJ1-2, with TRBD1 matching over 12 bases. V dropped 2 bases and J dropped 3; count of bases not matched to a gene: 7. Germline CDR1 reads MNHEY; CDR2 reads SMNVEV (reference sequence). The CDR3 sequence is 17 residues long. In DNA form, the CDR3 reads TGTGCCAGCAGTTTAGCCGGGACAGGGGGCGTATACTATGGCTACACCTTC. Its protein is CASSLAGTGGVYYGYTF.

This clone has only one observation. This chain joins TRBV18 and TRBJ2-1, with D perhaps being TRBD1 or TRBD2 (5 bases each). There are 16 residues in the CDR3. Germline CDR1 is KGHSH and CDR2 is LQKENI. The V gene lost 2 bases and the J gene lost 0 bases, with 11 bases spanning the gap. This chain's CDR3 is CASSPGTGSSYNEQFF. DNA for the CDR3: TGTGCCAGCTCACCAGGGACGGGGAGCTCCTACAATGAGCAGTTCTTC.

The chain carries TRBV7-8 and TRBJ2-5; D is perhaps TRBD1 (6 bases). Germline-derived CDR1 and CDR2 are SGHVS and FQNEAQ. The CDR3 runs to 13 residues. Deletions cut 8 bases from V and 3 bases from J, with 13 bases between. CDR3 amino acids: CASSRGREETQYF. CDR3 DNA: TGTGCCAGCTCCAGGGGCCGTGAAGAGACCCAGTACTTC.

The chain links TRBV3-1 (or the pseudogene TRBV3-2) to TRBJ1-2, with D possibly matching TRBD1 (5 bases). The CDR3 spans 12 residues. V was pared by 4 bases and J by 8 bases, with 11 bases between. Germline CDR1 LGHDT, CDR2 YNNKEL (reference sequence). CDR3 bases: TGTGCCAGCAGCCCCGGGACGGAGGGCTACACCTTC. Translated, it gives CASSPGTEGYTF.

The gene calls are TRBV7-3 and TRBJ2-2; D gene uncertain. Germline CDR1 and CDR2: SGHTA and FQGTGA. The length of the CDR3 is 14 residues. Deletions cut 4 bases from V and 0 bases from J, with 6 bases between. CDR3 bases: TGTGCCAGCAGCTCCCCAGCGAACACCGGGGAGCTGTTTTTT. It codes for CASSSPANTGELFF. Variable domain in full (rest from reference TRBV7-3 and TRBJ2-2): GAGVSQTPSNKVTEKGKYVELRCDPISGHTALYWYRQSLGQGPEFLIYFQGTGAADDSGLPNDRFFAVRPEGSVSTLKIQRTERGDSAVYLCASSSPANTGELFFGEGSRLTVL.

The chain couples TRBV14 to TRBJ1-2, with D maybe TRBD1 (5 bases). The CDR3 runs 16 residues. The ends were cut back, 0 bases at V and 8 bases at J, with 19 bases in the middle. Germline loops: CDR1 SGHDN, CDR2 FVKESK. The CDR3 bases are TGTGCCAGCAGCCAAGATAATAGTGCAGGGACGGAGGGCTACACCTTC. Translation: CASSQDNSAGTEGYTF. The full variable domain, completed using reference TRBV14 and TRBJ1-2, is EAGVTQFPSHSVIEKGQTVTLRCDPISGHDNLYWYRRVMGKEIKFLLHFVKESKQDESGMPNNRFLAERTGGTYSTLKVQPAELEDSGVYFCASSQDNSAGTEGYTFGSGTRLTVV.

This chain connects TRBV5-5 to TRBJ2-1; 7 nucleotides match TRBD1. V shed 4 bases and J 0 bases; nucleotides not matched to a gene: 4. Germline V gene sequence: CDR1 SGHKS, CDR2 YYEKEE (reference sequence). CDR3 length: 15 amino acids. Here the CDR3 reads CASSATGSSYNEQFF. The CDR3 nucleotides are TGTGCCAGCAGCGCGACAGGGAGCTCCTACAATGAGCAGTTCTTC.

The chain recombines TRBV14 with TRBJ1-1; tentative D call: TRBD1 (5 bases). The CDR3 runs 16 residues. Per germline, CDR1 SGHDN and CDR2 FVKESK. V shed 1 base and J shed 6 bases, with 18 bases lying between them. CDR3 DNA sequence: TGTGCCAGCAGCCAAGGCGTGGGGGAGCCGGTCGCTGAAGCTTTCTTT. Its protein is CASSQGVGEPVAEAFF.

The genes are TRBV30 and TRBJ1-1, with D perhaps matching TRBD1 (5 bases). Germline V gene sequence: CDR1 GTSNPN, CDR2 SVGIG (reference sequence). This CDR3 is 15 amino acids long. V gave up 0 bases and J gave up 1 base, with 12 bases separating them. The CDR3, as DNA: TGTGCCTGGAGTGTAATAGGGACGACGAACACTGAAGCTTTCTTT. It yields the protein CAWSVIGTTNTEAFF.

This clone was counted a single time. The chain is built from TRBV23-1 and TRBJ2-4; D remains ambiguous. TRBV23-1 carries the ORF label, with uncertain function. Trimming removed 0 bases at V and 7 bases at J, with 16 bases between. The CDR3 contains 16 residues. The CDR3 region is CASSQSLPIRQNIQYF. For the CDR3, the DNA is TGCGCCAGCAGTCAATCTTTGCCAATACGTCAGAACATTCAGTACTTC.

The CDR3 here is CASSQRLAGGPDTQYF. For the CDR3, the DNA is TGTGCCAGCAGCCAAAGACTAGCGGGGGGCCCAGATACGCAGTATTTT. This chain connects TRBV3-1 (or the pseudogene TRBV3-2) to TRBJ2-3, with 13 bases lining up with TRBD2. CDR3 size: 16 residues. Germline V gene data show CDR1 as LGHDT and CDR2 as YNNKEL (reference sequence). Trimming at V came to 2 bases and at J to 4 bases, leaving 3 bases not matched to a gene.

This clone was detected only once. V is TRBV24-1 and J is TRBJ2-3; a possible D gene is TRBD2 (7 bases). V lost 1 base to trimming and J lost 2 bases, with 15 bases between them. There are 17 residues in the CDR3. Per germline, CDR1 KGHDR and CDR2 SFDVKD. The CDR3 sequence: CATSDFPGGLYTDTQYF. Here the CDR3 DNA reads TGTGCCACCAGTGATTTCCCCGGGGGGCTGTACACAGATACGCAGTATTTT.

The rearrangement uses TRBV5-4 and TRBJ2-7; 10 positions agree with TRBD2. Germline lookup yields CDR1 SGHNT and CDR2 YYREEE (reference sequence). The CDR3 is 17 amino acids. Unmatched junction bases numbered 22, after V lost 4 bases and J lost 12 bases. CDR3 amino acids: CASSRNPPTSGASPSYV. DNA for the CDR3: TGTGCCAGCAGCCGAAACCCCCCTACTAGCGGGGCTAGCCCCTCGTACGTC.

The gene calls are TRBV25-1 and TRBJ1-6; D is unresolved. Trimming cost V 7 bases and J 4 bases, with 14 bases left between them. The CDR3 totals 15 residues. Germline V gene lookup returns CDR1 MGHDK and CDR2 SYGVNS. This CDR3 reads CASTHREFYNSPLHF. CDR3 nucleotide sequence: TGTGCCAGCACACACAGAGAGTTTTATAATTCACCCCTCCACTTT.

The V gene is TRBV28, the J gene TRBJ1-3; perhaps TRBD1 as D (6 bases). From germline, CDR1 is MDHEN and CDR2 SYDVKM. Trimming removed 5 bases at V and 3 bases at J, with 20 bases between. The CDR3 is 17 amino acids. The CDR3 nucleotides read TGTGCCAGCAGTCCCCTCTCATACAGGGAAATTGGAAACACCATATATTTT. Its protein is CASSPLSYREIGNTIYF.

The gene calls are TRBV15 and TRBJ1-2; the match to TRBD1 covers 8 bases. With V trimmed by 3 bases and J by 4 bases, 13 bases remained unmatched. Per germline, CDR1 LNHNV and CDR2 YYDKDF (reference sequence). This CDR3 spans 17 amino acids. This chain's CDR3 is CATSRADRGPLVYGYTF. The CDR3 nucleotides read TGTGCCACCAGCAGGGCTGACAGGGGTCCCCTTGTCTATGGCTACACCTTC.